The 13 T cell receptor beta chains reported below all come from one sample, sequenced in a study of glioma-infiltrating T cells. Amplification of TCR alpha and beta CDR3 regions from RNA used iRepertoire nested multiplex PCR. Using its own MiXCR run on the multiplex PCR reads, TCRdb lists one record per CDR3 protein. The data hold some 99,000 distinct CDR3 sequences, with less than 30% observed a single time. Specimen: glioma tissue, nonneoplastic brain tissue, or PBMCs (not recorded which). The source is a human donor with low-grade glioma or glioblastoma, undergoing nonglioma brain surgery, or in good health (not recorded which).

This clonotype was picked up a small number of times. The chain has TRBV19 and TRBJ1-1; tentative D call: TRBD1 (5 bases). Germline CDR1 is LNHDA and CDR2 is SQIVND (reference sequence). The ends were cut back, 6 bases at V and 1 base at J, with 12 bases in the middle. This CDR3 is built from 14 residues. The CDR3 bases are TGTGCCAGTAGGCCTCCAGGGACGAACACTGAAGCTTTCTTT. Residues: CASRPPGTNTEAFF.

Regarding this clonotype: This may come from a read error, since a much larger clone is one base off. The chain combines TRBV5-1 with TRBJ2-5; 7 bases fit TRBD1. Germline trimming cut 4 bases from V and 2 bases from J; bases unmatched to any gene: 5. The CDR3 contains 14 residues. The germline V gene has CDR1 SGHRS and CDR2 YFSETQ. The CDR3 reads CASSPPGQQETQYF. The CDR3 DNA sequence: TGCGCCAGCAGCCCCCCGGGACAGCAAGAGACCCAGTACTTC. Combining the CDR3 with reference TRBV5-1 and TRBJ2-5 gives the whole variable domain KAGVTQTPRYLIKTRGQQVTLSCSPISGHRSVSWYQQTPGQGLQFLFEYFSETQRNKGNFPGRFSGRQFSNSRSEMNVSTLELGDSALYLCASSPPGQQETQYFGPGTRLLVL.

This clonotype was counted a single time. The chain has TRBV7-9 and TRBJ2-1; D may be TRBD1 or TRBD2 (6 bases each). The CDR3 has 16 amino acids. Germline values: CDR1 SEHNR, CDR2 FQNEAQ (reference sequence). Trimming took 5 bases from V and 6 from J, leaving 20 bases between them. CDR3 protein: CASSPKGEAILNEQFF. CDR3 DNA sequence: TGTGCCAGCAGCCCAAAGGGGGAGGCTATTCTCAATGAGCAGTTCTTC.

The V call is TRBV29-1, the J call TRBJ2-1; D is unclear. Germline V lookup: CDR1 SQVTM, CDR2 ANQGSEA. The V and J ends lost 6 bases and 0 bases respectively, with 21 bases between them. This CDR3 comprises 17 residues. DNA for the CDR3: TGCAGCGTCGTCGCCCTATCAGCGCAGAGCTCCTACAATGAGCAGTTCTTC. Translation gives CSVVALSAQSSYNEQFF.

This clonotype occurred many times. V gene TRBV27 combines with J gene TRBJ1-2, with D maybe TRBD1 (6 bases). Germline lookup yields CDR1 MNHEY and CDR2 SMNVEV (reference sequence). Deletions cut 0 bases from V and 2 bases from J, with 13 bases between. The CDR3 has 16 residues. The CDR3 DNA is TGTGCCAGCAGTTTATCCCGGACAGAGCCGAACTATGGCTACACCTTC. Its protein is CASSLSRTEPNYGYTF.

Worth noting for this clonotype: The junction does not match germline at one end; this may be a read error. The chain couples TRBV7-3 to TRBJ1-3; D gene ambiguous. The CDR3 length is 15 residues. Germline-derived CDR1 and CDR2 are SGHTA and FQGTGA. CDR3 sequence: CASSLDGTSGNNIYF. The DNA for the CDR3 is TGTGCCAGCAGCTTAGACGGAACCTCTGGAAACAACATATATTTT.

This clonotype was observed many times. The V gene is TRBV7-3, the J gene TRBJ1-1; no clear D. CDR1 SGHTA and CDR2 FQGTGA come from the germline V gene. Trimming removed 0 bases from V and 2 bases from J, with 10 bases in between. The length of the CDR3 is 15 residues. This CDR3 reads CASSLTYLSNTEAFF. The CDR3 DNA reads as TGTGCCAGCAGCTTAACGTACCTATCTAACACTGAAGCTTTCTTT.

This clonotype was detected many times. This rearrangement joins TRBV11-2 to TRBJ1-1; D is possibly TRBD1 (6 bases). Looked up from germline, CDR1 is SGHAT and CDR2 is FQNNGV. The ends were cut back, 5 bases at V and 3 bases at J, with 13 bases in the middle. The CDR3 extends over 14 amino acids. The CDR3 here is CASSRYTGYTEAFF. For the CDR3, the DNA is TGTGCCAGCAGCCGATACACAGGGTACACTGAAGCTTTCTTT.

The DNA for the CDR3 is TGTGCCAGCAGCTTCAGGGTCAAAGAGACCCAGTACTTC. It codes for CASSFRVKETQYF. The genes are TRBV5-4 and TRBJ2-5; maybe TRBD1 (5 bases). The CDR3 spans 13 residues. Germline V lookup: CDR1 SGHNT, CDR2 YYREEE (reference sequence). Trimming removed 2 bases from V and 3 bases from J, with 8 bases in between.

This clonotype was observed at least ten times. The chain carries TRBV14 and TRBJ1-6; D is undetermined. Trimming removed 0 bases from V and 8 bases from J, with 11 bases in between. The germline V gene encodes CDR1 SGHDN and CDR2 FVKESK. This CDR3 has 15 residues. The CDR3 sequence is CASSQDHGVDSPLHF. CDR3 coding DNA: TGTGCCAGCAGCCAAGACCATGGGGTTGATTCACCCCTCCACTTT. The whole variable domain, remainder taken from reference TRBV14 and TRBJ1-6, is EAGVTQFPSHSVIEKGQTVTLRCDPISGHDNLYWYRRVMGKEIKFLLHFVKESKQDESGMPNNRFLAERTGGTYSTLKVQPAELEDSGVYFCASSQDHGVDSPLHFGNGTRLTVT.

This clonotype was counted ten times or more. The rearrangement joins TRBV28 to TRBJ2-7, with D possibly TRBD2 on 6 matching bases. Germline values: CDR1 MDHEN, CDR2 SYDVKM. The CDR3 consists of 11 residues. V was pared by 8 bases and J by 2 bases, with 7 bases between. DNA for the CDR3: TGTGCCAGCCGGGGGACCTACGAGCAGTACTTC. It is translated as CASRGTYEQYF.

This clonotype has at least ten counts. This chain uses TRBV5-1 with TRBJ1-1, with D possibly matching TRBD1 (5 bases). V gave up 7 bases and J gave up 7 bases, with 14 bases separating them. The germline V gene has CDR1 SGHRS and CDR2 YFSETQ. The CDR3 contains 12 residues. CDR3 protein: CASHTGGGEAFF. CDR3 in DNA: TGCGCCAGCCACACGGGGGGAGGTGAAGCTTTCTTT.

This rearrangement joins TRBV9 to TRBJ2-3; no reliable D call. Germline CDR1 is SGDLS and CDR2 is YYNGEE. Trimming removed 1 base from V and 0 bases from J, with 6 bases in between. The length of the CDR3 is 14 residues. CDR3 loop: CASSVSTSTDTQYF. As DNA, the CDR3 is TGTGCCAGCAGCGTATCCACCAGCACAGATACGCAGTATTTT.